A single sample is the source of the 29 T cell receptor beta chains below, sequenced in a study of CD8 T cells in Susac syndrome. With random hexamers, reverse transcription was performed on about 0.5 to 1 ug of RNA. TCRdb re-analysed the immunoSEQ multiplex PCR reads in MiXCR, keeping a single row per CDR3 protein. The table lists about 94,000 distinct CDR3 sequences, roughly 94% of them singletons, with about 0.3% in the top ten. The sequenced sample consisted of CD4+ T cells from PBMCs. Every receptor here comes from a human donor with Susac syndrome.

V is TRBV30 and J is TRBJ1-3; D is unresolved. Germline values: CDR1 GTSNPN, CDR2 SVGIG (reference sequence). This CDR3 is 13 amino acids long. The V and J ends lost 8 bases and 5 bases respectively, with 16 bases between them. In DNA, the CDR3 is TGTGCCCGGGCGTCAGGCGGACGAAACACCATATATTTT. Translated: CARASGGRNTIYF.

The chain carries TRBV6-4 and TRBJ2-2, with D perhaps TRBD1 (5 bases). Germline loops: CDR1 MRHNA, CDR2 SNTAGT. The CDR3 runs 14 residues. The CDR3 DNA is TGTGGAGTATTCGGACACTTGAACACCGGGGAGCTGTTTTTT. Translation: CGVFGHLNTGELFF.

CDR3 in DNA: TGTGCCAGCAGCCCCTCCGGGACTAGCGGGGGGAGCTACGAGCAGTACTTC. Amino acid sequence: CASSPSGTSGGSYEQYF. The chain has TRBV7-2 and TRBJ2-7; 15 nucleotides match TRBD2. Germline V gene data show CDR1 as SGHTA and CDR2 as FQGNSA. Losses at the gene ends were 5 bases for V and 3 bases for J; bases not matched to a gene: 8. CDR3 length equals 17 residues.

The chain has TRBV20-1 and TRBJ2-3; no reliable D call. Per the germline V gene, CDR1 is DFQATT and CDR2 is SNEGSKA (reference sequence). This CDR3 has 14 residues. V lost 3 bases, J lost 0 bases, and 10 bases lay in between. DNA for the CDR3: TGCAGTGCTAGGCATAGCATTAGCACAGATACGCAGTATTTT. Encoded protein: CSARHSISTDTQYF.

The chain has TRBV29-1 and TRBJ1-5; D call uncertain. This CDR3 comprises 10 residues. Germline V CDR1 and CDR2: SQVTM, ANQGSEA. V was clipped by 8 bases and J by 4 bases, with 6 bases between them. CDR3 residues: CSLENQPQHF. DNA for the CDR3: TGCAGCCTCGAGAATCAGCCCCAGCATTTT.

The chain combines TRBV29-1 with TRBJ2-1; no definite D call. The CDR3 runs to 11 residues. V was shortened by 4 bases and J by 0 bases, with 1 base between the two germline ends. CDR1 and CDR2 (germline): SQVTM, ANQGSEA. The CDR3 here is CSVVSYNEQFF. In DNA, the CDR3 is TGCAGCGTTGTCTCCTACAATGAGCAGTTCTTC.

The chain has TRBV7-2 and TRBJ2-7; tentative D call: TRBD1 (5 bases). Germline CDR1 SGHTA, CDR2 FQGNSA. The V end was cut by 5 bases, the J end by 3 bases, with 11 bases between. The CDR3 has 13 amino acids. The CDR3 sequence: CASSLRGGYEQYF. The CDR3 DNA sequence: TGTGCCAGCAGCCTAAGGGGTGGCTACGAGCAGTACTTC. The complete variable domain, with remaining parts taken from reference TRBV7-2 and TRBJ2-7, reads GAGVSQSPSNKVTEKGKDVELRCDPISGHTALYWYRQSLGQGLEFLIYFQGNSAPDKSGLPSDRFSAERTGGSVSTLTIQRTQQEDSAVYLCASSLRGGYEQYFGPGTRLTVT.

This rearrangement joins TRBV20-1 to TRBJ2-1; tentative D call: TRBD2 (6 bases). The CDR3 covers 15 residues. Germline values: CDR1 DFQATT, CDR2 SNEGSKA (reference sequence). V lost 3 bases and J lost 3, with 15 bases in between. The CDR3 loop reads CSARISGLLYNEQFF. Here the CDR3 DNA reads TGCAGTGCTAGGATTTCGGGACTTCTCTACAATGAGCAGTTCTTC.

The chain employs TRBV5-1 and TRBJ2-1; 15 bases are a match to TRBD2. This CDR3 comprises 16 residues. The V segment lost 0 bases and the J segment 6 bases; nucleotides outside the gene matches: 1. Germline V gene lookup returns CDR1 SGHRS and CDR2 YFSETQ. The CDR3 spells CASSLAGLAGGNEQFF. The CDR3 DNA reads TGCGCCAGCAGCTTGGCGGGACTAGCGGGGGGCAATGAGCAGTTCTTC. The whole variable domain, filled in from reference TRBV5-1 and TRBJ2-1, reads KAGVTQTPRYLIKTRGQQVTLSCSPISGHRSVSWYQQTPGQGLQFLFEYFSETQRNKGNFPGRFSGRQFSNSRSEMNVSTLELGDSALYLCASSLAGLAGGNEQFFGPGTRLTVL.

The chain is built from TRBV5-8 and TRBJ1-1; D not certain. The CDR3 length is 14 residues. CDR1 is SGHTS, CDR2 YDEGEE, per germline. The germline V and J ends were trimmed by 4 bases and 6 bases, with 16 bases remaining between them. In DNA form, the CDR3 reads TGTGCCAGCAGCGTCCCTCGTGGGATATCTGAAGCTTTCTTT. Its protein product is CASSVPRGISEAFF.

The chain uses TRBV7-2 and TRBJ1-2; possible D gene TRBD1, 6 bases. Germline lookup yields CDR1 SGHTA and CDR2 FQGNSA. The CDR3 sequence is 14 residues long. V shed 5 bases and J shed 8 bases, with 18 bases lying between them. CDR3 DNA: TGTGCCAGCAGCCCGGCGCGGGGGGCAGAGGGCTACACCTTC. Encoded protein: CASSPARGAEGYTF.

The V and J genes are TRBV2 and TRBJ1-1; D uncertain. Germline assignment: CDR1 SNHLY and CDR2 FYNNEI. Trimming removed 5 bases at V and 3 bases at J, with 10 bases between. This CDR3 is built from 13 residues. The CDR3 DNA is TGTGCCAGCAGTAGTCGACGGGACACTGAAGCTTTCTTT. Its protein is CASSSRRDTEAFF.

This clonotype was seen a single time. Here the CDR3 reads CASSIDRGEAFF. DNA for the CDR3: TGTGCCAGCAGCATTGACAGGGGTGAAGCTTTCTTT. This chain connects TRBV11-2 to TRBJ1-1; 8 positions agree with TRBD1. V was pared by 5 bases and J by 7 bases, with 3 bases of the junction left unmatched. This CDR3 has 12 amino acids. Germline CDR1 reads SGHAT; CDR2 reads FQNNGV.

This sequence joins TRBV29-1 and TRBJ2-3; 7 bases are shared with TRBD2. This CDR3 has 13 residues. CDR1 and CDR2 from the germline V gene are SQVTM and ANQGSEA. V trimming: 6 bases; J trimming: 1 base; junction bases outside the gene matches: 4. Here the CDR3 DNA reads TGCAGCGTAGAGGCGGGGGGCACAGATACGCAGTATTTT. It translates to CSVEAGGTDTQYF.

The chain uses TRBV30 and TRBJ1-5; no clear D. CDR1 and CDR2 from the germline V gene are GTSNPN and SVGIG (reference sequence). The CDR3 has 14 residues. Trimming stripped 5 bases from V and 6 bases from J, with 17 bases between. The CDR3 protein is CAWARGASGQPQHF. As DNA, the CDR3 is TGTGCCTGGGCTAGAGGCGCCAGCGGTCAGCCCCAGCATTTT.

The chain has TRBV19 and TRBJ1-2; possibly TRBD1 for D (5 bases). This CDR3 has 15 amino acids. Germline V lookup: CDR1 LNHDA, CDR2 SQIVND (reference sequence). V gave up 6 bases and J gave up 3 bases, with 17 bases separating them. CDR3 sequence: CASSPSRGWDYGYTF. DNA for the CDR3: TGTGCCAGTAGCCCTTCTAGGGGATGGGACTATGGCTACACCTTC.

This clonotype has only one observation. The gene calls are TRBV24-1 and TRBJ2-3; D may be TRBD1 (6 bases). The length of the CDR3 is 16 residues. The V gene's germline CDR1 is KGHDR and CDR2 SFDVKD. V was pared by 5 bases and J by 1 base, with 15 bases between. The CDR3 DNA sequence: TGTGCCACCAGTGGTCAGGGGCCACTGGGCACAGATACGCAGTATTTT. Translated: CATSGQGPLGTDTQYF.

The V and J genes are TRBV7-2 and TRBJ1-2; possibly TRBD1 for D (5 bases). Between the trimmed V and J ends, which lost 0 bases and 8 bases, there was a span of 10 bases. Per germline, CDR1 SGHTA and CDR2 FQGNSA. The length of the CDR3 is 13 residues. In DNA form, the CDR3 reads TGTGCCAGCAGCTTAGCTGGGGGGTCGGGCTACACCTTC. As protein: CASSLAGGSGYTF.

This chain uses TRBV19 with TRBJ1-5; D unresolved. Trimming cost V 3 bases and J 3 bases, with 6 bases left between them. This CDR3 has 13 residues. The germline V gene has CDR1 LNHDA and CDR2 SQIVND (reference sequence). The CDR3 sequence is CASSILLNQPQHF. CDR3 in DNA: TGTGCCAGTAGTATCCTCCTCAATCAGCCCCAGCATTTT.

This chain uses TRBV24-1 with TRBJ2-2, with D tentatively TRBD1 or TRBD2 (6 bases each). Between the trimmed V and J ends, which lost 9 bases and 7 bases, there was a span of 14 bases. Germline CDR1 KGHDR, CDR2 SFDVKD. The CDR3 contains 13 residues. CDR3 amino acids: CATSGGRGGELFF. The CDR3 coding sequence is TGTGCCACCTCCGGGGGCCGGGGCGGGGAGCTGTTTTTT.

CDR3 nucleotide sequence: TGTGCCAGCAGTTGGAAGGGACGGCCTTTGGACGAGCAGTACTTC. Amino acid sequence: CASSWKGRPLDEQYF. V is TRBV27 and J is TRBJ2-7, with D tentatively TRBD1 or TRBD2 (5 bases each). Trimming pared 4 bases from V and 5 bases from J, leaving 18 bases between. Germline CDR1 MNHEY, CDR2 SMNVEV (reference sequence). The CDR3 is 15 residues long.

This chain joins TRBV29-1 and TRBJ2-5; the match to TRBD2 covers 12 bases. Germline V gives CDR1 SQVTM, CDR2 ANQGSEA. The CDR3 spans 13 residues. V trimming: 7 bases; J trimming: 5 bases; junction bases outside the gene matches: 5. The CDR3 DNA reads TGCAGCGCCTCTAGCGGGGGGGCCGAGACCCAGTACTTC. Translating gives CSASSGGAETQYF.

J is TRBJ2-2 and V is TRBV12-3 or TRBV12-4; TRBD1 agrees at 9 bases. Unmatched junction bases numbered 1, after V lost 5 bases and J lost 6 bases. This CDR3 region has 13 residues. The DNA of the CDR3 is TGTGCCAGCAGTCGACAGGGGGCCGGGGAGCTGTTTTTT. Protein product: CASSRQGAGELFF.

This chain uses TRBV7-9 with TRBJ1-2; D gene unclear. Germline CDR1 and CDR2: SEHNR and FQNEAQ (reference sequence). The CDR3 contains 14 residues. The V end lost 5 bases, the J end lost 4 bases, and 14 bases lay between the germline ends. CDR3 sequence (DNA): TGTGCCAGCAGCCCAAGTTTTTTTTTCTATGGCTACACCTTC. Protein product: CASSPSFFFYGYTF.

The J gene is TRBJ2-7, the V gene TRBV13, with 12 positions matching TRBD1. From germline, CDR1 is PRHDT and CDR2 FYEKMQ (reference sequence). Trimming cost V 1 base and J 4 bases; bases outside gene matches: 5. The CDR3 contains 16 residues. Written as DNA, the CDR3 is TGTGCCAGCAGCTTAGTCGGGACAGGGGGCGTGTACGAGCAGTACTTC. As protein: CASSLVGTGGVYEQYF.

The table lists this clonotype with a count of one. V is TRBV4-1 and J is TRBJ2-2; 9 bases align to TRBD1. In germline, CDR1 is MGHRA, CDR2 YSYEKL. The CDR3 totals 17 residues. The V and J ends lost 1 base and 5 bases, in that order; junction bases with no gene match: 8. The CDR3 spells CASSQGVGTGLTGELFF. The CDR3 DNA follows: TGCGCCAGCAGCCAAGGCGTGGGGACAGGGCTTACCGGGGAGCTGTTTTTT.

This clonotype was counted a single time. J is TRBJ1-5 and V is TRBV19; no firm D call. Germline loops: CDR1 LNHDA, CDR2 SQIVND (reference sequence). The CDR3 sequence is 13 residues long. Trimming removed 5 bases at V and 5 bases at J, with 10 bases between. DNA for the CDR3: TGTGCCAGTAGTCCCTCTTTTGATCAGCCCCAGCATTTT. Translation: CASSPSFDQPQHF.

This clonotype appeared a single time. The chain uses TRBV2 and TRBJ2-2, with D possibly TRBD2 on 6 matching bases. The CDR3 covers 13 residues. Trimming cost V 10 bases and J 4 bases, with 13 bases left between them. Germline assignment: CDR1 SNHLY and CDR2 FYNNEI. The CDR3 DNA is TGTGCCATGGGAGTGGGGGGCACCGGGGAGCTGTTTTTT. This translates into CAMGVGGTGELFF. Together with reference TRBV2 and TRBJ2-2, the CDR3 gives the full variable domain: EPEVTQTPSHQVTQMGQEVILRCVPISNHLYFYWYRQILGQKVEFLVSFYNNEISEKSEIFDDQFSVERPDGSNFTLKIRSTKLEDSAMYFCAMGVGGTGELFFGEGSRLTVL.

The rearrangement joins TRBV20-1 to TRBJ1-2, with unresolved D. The V and J ends lost 4 bases and 1 base respectively, with 13 bases between them. Germline loops: CDR1 DFQATT, CDR2 SNEGSKA (reference sequence). The CDR3 loop spans 14 amino acids. CDR3 nucleotides: TGCAGTGCTATCAGTCCAGGATTTAACTATGGCTACACCTTC. The encoded protein is CSAISPGFNYGYTF.